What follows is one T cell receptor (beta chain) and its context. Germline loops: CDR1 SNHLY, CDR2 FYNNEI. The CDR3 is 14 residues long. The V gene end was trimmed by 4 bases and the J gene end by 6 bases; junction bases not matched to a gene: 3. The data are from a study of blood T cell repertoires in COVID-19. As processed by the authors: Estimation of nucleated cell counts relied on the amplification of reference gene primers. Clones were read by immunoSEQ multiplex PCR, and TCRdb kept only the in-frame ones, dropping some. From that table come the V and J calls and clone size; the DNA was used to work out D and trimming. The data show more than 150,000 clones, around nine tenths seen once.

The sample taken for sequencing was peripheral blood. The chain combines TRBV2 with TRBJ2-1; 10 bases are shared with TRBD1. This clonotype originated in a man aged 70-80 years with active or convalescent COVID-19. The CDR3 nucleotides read TGTGCCAGCAGTGGGGACAGGGGCATCAATGAGCAGTTCTTC. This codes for CASSGDRGINEQFF.